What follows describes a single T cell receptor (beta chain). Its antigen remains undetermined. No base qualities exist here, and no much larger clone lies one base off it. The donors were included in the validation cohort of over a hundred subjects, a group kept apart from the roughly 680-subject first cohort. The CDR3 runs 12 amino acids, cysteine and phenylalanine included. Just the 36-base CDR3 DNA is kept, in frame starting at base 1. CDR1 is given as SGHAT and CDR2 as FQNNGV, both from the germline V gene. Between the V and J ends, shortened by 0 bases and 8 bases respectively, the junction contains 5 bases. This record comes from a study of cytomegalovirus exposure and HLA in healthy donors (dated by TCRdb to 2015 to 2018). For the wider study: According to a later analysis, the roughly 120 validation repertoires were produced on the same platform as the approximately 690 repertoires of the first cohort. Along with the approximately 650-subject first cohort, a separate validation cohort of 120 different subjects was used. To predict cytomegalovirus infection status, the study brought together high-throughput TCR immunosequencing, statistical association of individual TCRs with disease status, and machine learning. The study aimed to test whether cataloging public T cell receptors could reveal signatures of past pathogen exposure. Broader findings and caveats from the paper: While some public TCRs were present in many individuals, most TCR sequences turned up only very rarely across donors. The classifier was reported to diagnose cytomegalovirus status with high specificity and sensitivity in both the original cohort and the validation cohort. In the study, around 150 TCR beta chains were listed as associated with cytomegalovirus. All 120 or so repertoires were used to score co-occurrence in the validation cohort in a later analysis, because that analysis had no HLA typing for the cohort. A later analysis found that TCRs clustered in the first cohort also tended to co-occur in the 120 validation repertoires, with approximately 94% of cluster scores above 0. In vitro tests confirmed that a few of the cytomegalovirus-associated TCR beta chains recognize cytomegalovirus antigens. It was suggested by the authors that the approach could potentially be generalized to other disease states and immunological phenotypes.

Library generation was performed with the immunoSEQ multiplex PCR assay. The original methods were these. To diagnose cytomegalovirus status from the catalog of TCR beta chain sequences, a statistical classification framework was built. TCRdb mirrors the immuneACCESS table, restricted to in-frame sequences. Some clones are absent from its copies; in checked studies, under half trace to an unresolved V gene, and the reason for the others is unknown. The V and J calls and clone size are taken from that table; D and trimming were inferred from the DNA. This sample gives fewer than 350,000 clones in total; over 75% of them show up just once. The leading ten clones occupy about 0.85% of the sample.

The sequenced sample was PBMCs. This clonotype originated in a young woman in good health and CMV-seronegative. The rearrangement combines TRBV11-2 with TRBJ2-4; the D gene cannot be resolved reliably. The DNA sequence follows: TGTGCCAGCAGCTTAGATCCGTACATTCAGTACTTC. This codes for CASSLDPYIQYF. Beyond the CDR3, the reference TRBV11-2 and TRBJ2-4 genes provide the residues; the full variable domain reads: EAGVAQSPRYKIIEKRQSVAFWCNPISGHATLYWYQQILGQGPKLLIQFQNNGVVDDSQLPKDRFSAERLKGVDSTLKIQPAKLEDSAVYLCASSLDPYIQYFGAGTRLSVL.